A selection of T cell receptor beta chains follows, all from one sample in a study of blood T cell repertoires in COVID-19. TCRdb keeps only in-frame clones here, not all; method: immunoSEQ multiplex PCR. The repertoire has roughly 170,000 clones, 84% of them found once; the top ten carry under 8.5%. The material sequenced was peripheral blood. Source of these receptors: a human donor in a cohort sampled during active COVID-19. The CDR3 runs from the conserved cysteine through the conserved F or W. A D gene is named only where the DNA matches it firmly. The size entry is marked missing in some rows and otherwise reads once, few, many or a size class.

clone_size	j_call	d_call	v_call	cdr3_aa	cdr3_nt
NA	TRBJ1-3	NA	TRBV9	CASSPFAGTGNTIYF	TGTGCCAGCAGCCCATTCGCGGGGACTGGAAACACCATATATTTT
NA	TRBJ2-7	NA	TRBV27	CASTGGPNSYEQYF	TGTGCCAGCACGGGGGGCCCCAACTCCTACGAGCAGTACTTC
NA	TRBJ2-1	NA	TRBV27	CASSLTSPDEQFF	TGTGCCAGCAGTTTGACTAGTCCTGATGAGCAGTTCTTC
NA	TRBJ2-7	NA	TRBV6-5	CASSSVGQSTYEQYF	TGTGCCAGCAGCAGCGTTGGACAGTCCACCTACGAGCAGTACTTC
NA	TRBJ2-7	TRBD2	TRBV2	CASSAAGGYEQYF	TGTGCCAGCAGTGCTGCGGGGGGGTACGAGCAGTACTTC
few	TRBJ1-5	TRBD1	TRBV5-1	CASSLGQGANQPQHF	TGCGCCAGCAGCTTGGGGCAGGGGGCAAATCAGCCCCAGCATTTT
NA	TRBJ2-1	NA	TRBV27	CASTPKGGGSTGIIDEQFF	TGTGCCAGCACCCCCAAGGGAGGAGGATCTACAGGTATAATCGATGAGCAGTTCTTC
NA	TRBJ1-1	TRBD1	TRBV15	CATSRERDSDEAFF	TGTGCCACCAGCAGAGAAAGGGACAGTGATGAAGCTTTCTTT
NA	TRBJ1-2	NA	TRBV6-5	CASSLGGPYGYTF	TGTGCCAGCAGTTTGGGCGGGCCCTATGGCTACACCTTC
NA	TRBJ1-1	NA	TRBV5-4	CASSLAPNTEAFF	TGTGCCAGCAGCTTGGCCCCAAACACTGAAGCTTTCTTT
NA	TRBJ2-2	TRBD1	TRBV10-3	CAISLDRVDPSTGELFF	TGTGCCATCAGCTTAGACAGGGTTGATCCGAGCACCGGGGAGCTGTTTTTT
NA	TRBJ2-5	NA	TRBV20-1	CSASWAGIIQETQYF	TGCAGTGCTAGTTGGGCAGGGATTATCCAAGAGACCCAGTACTTC
NA	TRBJ1-1	NA	TRBV25-1	CASSEFGGGRRAFF	TGTGCCAGCAGTGAGTTCGGCGGGGGGCGCAGGGCTTTCTTT
NA	TRBJ2-2	TRBD2	TRBV30	CAWRRTSGGVPAGELFF	TGTGCCTGGAGGCGGACTAGCGGGGGGGTGCCTGCCGGGGAGCTGTTTTTT
NA	TRBJ2-5	NA	TRBV18	CASSPTMGLQETQYF	TGTGCCAGCTCACCAACCATGGGCCTCCAAGAGACCCAGTACTTC
NA	TRBJ2-7	TRBD1	TRBV5-1	CASSPDGGTGRYEQYF	TGCGCCAGCAGCCCCGATGGGGGGACAGGGAGGTACGAGCAGTACTTC
NA	TRBJ2-3	NA	TRBV27	CASSPDARVTDTQYF	TGTGCCAGCAGCCCGGACGCCAGGGTGACGGATACGCAGTATTTT
NA	TRBJ2-3	TRBD2	TRBV2	CASSPGLVKDTQYF	TGTGCCAGCAGTCCGGGACTAGTTAAGGATACGCAGTATTTT
NA	TRBJ2-2	NA	TRBV10-3	CAISEYPDRTGELFF	TGTGCCATCAGTGAGTACCCTGACAGGACCGGGGAGCTGTTTTTT
NA	TRBJ2-7	NA	TRBV19	CASSAGHPGYEQYF	TGTGCCAGTAGCGCGGGTCATCCGGGGTACGAGCAGTACTTC
NA	TRBJ2-7	TRBD1	TRBV5-1	CASRTGQAEVYEQYF	TGCGCCAGCAGAACAGGACAGGCCGAGGTCTACGAGCAGTACTTC
NA	TRBJ1-2	NA	TRBV4-1	CASSQGSGNLLFYGYTF	TGCGCCAGCAGCCAAGGGTCGGGGAACTTGTTGTTCTATGGCTACACCTTC
NA	TRBJ1-3	NA	TRBV18	CASSPYPEAGNTIYF	TGTGCCAGCTCACCATACCCCGAGGCTGGAAACACCATATATTTT
NA	TRBJ1-1	NA	TRBV6-5	CASSYTSPPNTEAFF	TGTGCCAGCAGTTACACGAGTCCCCCCAACACTGAAGCTTTCTTT
NA	TRBJ2-5	TRBD1	TRBV18	CASSPTGDRGETQYF	TGTGCCAGCTCACCAACAGGGGATCGGGGAGAGACCCAGTACTTC
NA	TRBJ2-7	TRBD1	TRBV5-5	CASGYYGTGSGEQYF	TGTGCCAGCGGCTACTATGGGACAGGGTCGGGCGAGCAGTACTTC
NA	TRBJ2-7	NA	TRBV10-3	CAISGTDTYEQYF	TGTGCCATCAGTGGGACAGATACCTACGAGCAGTACTTC
NA	TRBJ2-7	TRBD2	TRBV27	CASSLSSSGGSSSYEQYF	TGTGCCAGCAGTTTATCGTCTAGCGGGGGGTCAAGCTCCTACGAGCAGTACTTC
NA	TRBJ1-2	NA	TRBV5-4	CASSWILLGIGYGYTF	TGTGCCAGCAGTTGGATCCTTCTCGGGATTGGGTATGGCTACACCTTC
NA	TRBJ1-2	TRBD1	TRBV2	CASSTTGSGYTF	TGTGCCAGCAGCACGACAGGGAGCGGCTACACCTTC
NA	TRBJ1-2	TRBD1	TRBV29-1	CSVEARGPNYGYTF	TGCAGCGTTGAAGCCAGGGGGCCTAACTATGGCTACACCTTC
NA	TRBJ2-5	NA	TRBV10-3	CAISESRGDSQETQYF	TGTGCCATCAGTGAGTCGAGGGGGGACAGCCAAGAGACCCAGTACTTC
NA	TRBJ1-5	TRBD1	TRBV5-1	CASSPEGAEYQPQHF	TGCGCCAGCAGCCCGGAGGGGGCGGAGTATCAGCCCCAGCATTTT
NA	TRBJ1-3	TRBD1	TRBV5-1	CASSRGTGNSGNTIYF	TGCGCCAGCAGCCGAGGGACAGGCAACTCTGGAAACACCATATATTTT
few	TRBJ1-5	TRBD1	TRBV12-5	CASGLVLGTGVSYQPQHF	TGTGCTAGTGGTTTGGTCCTCGGGACAGGGGTCTCATATCAGCCCCAGCATTTT
once	TRBJ2-5	NA	TRBV29-1	CSVDAQVGETQYF	TGCAGCGTTGATGCCCAGGTTGGGGAGACCCAGTACTTC
NA	TRBJ1-1	NA	TRBV29-1	CSVDLERTEAFF	TGCAGCGTTGACCTGGAGCGCACTGAAGCTTTCTTT
NA	TRBJ1-1	NA	TRBV7-3	CASSFQGSTEAFF	TGTGCCAGCAGCTTCCAGGGGAGCACTGAAGCTTTCTTT
NA	TRBJ1-1	NA	TRBV6-5	CASLKAGTEAFF	TGTGCCAGCCTCAAGGCGGGGACTGAAGCTTTCTTT
NA	TRBJ2-2	TRBD1	TRBV18	CASSRLDRATGELFF	TGTGCCAGCTCACGACTGGACAGGGCTACCGGGGAGCTGTTTTTT
NA	TRBJ1-1	TRBD1	TRBV5-6	CASSLLTGHTEAFF	TGTGCCAGCAGCCTGTTGACAGGGCACACTGAAGCTTTCTTT
NA	TRBJ2-5	TRBD1	TRBV10-3	CAISAAGTEQETQYF	TGTGCCATCAGTGCAGCCGGGACAGAACAAGAGACCCAGTACTTC
NA	TRBJ2-6	NA	TRBV6-6	CASTQRSSGANVLTF	TGTGCCAGCACCCAAAGGAGCTCTGGGGCCAACGTCCTGACTTTC
NA	TRBJ1-4	NA	TRBV5-1	CASSETGANEKLFF	TGCGCCAGCAGCGAGACAGGAGCTAATGAAAAACTGTTTTTT